What follows are 30 T cell receptor beta chains derived from one specimen sequenced in a study of PD-L1 blockade in urothelial cancer. As to time point: pretreatment peripheral blood. Only in-frame clones appear in the TCRdb table, and some are missing; sequencing was by immunoSEQ multiplex PCR. Here the sample spans about 74,000 clones, 85% to 90% being singletons. The source material was PBMCs, sampled around atezolizumab (anti-PD-L1) treatment. Source of these receptors: a man in his 70s with urothelial cancer.

The V gene is TRBV11-2, the J gene TRBJ2-1, with no clear D. Deletions cut 1 base from V and 5 bases from J, with 9 bases between. Germline-derived CDR1 and CDR2 are SGHAT and FQNNGV. The CDR3 has 14 residues. The CDR3 sequence: CASSLGGLNNEQFF. As DNA, the CDR3 is TGTGCCAGCAGCTTAGGCGGATTAAACAATGAGCAGTTCTTC.

CDR3 residues: CASSTSTEAFF. The DNA of the CDR3 is TGTGCCAGCAGCACTAGCACTGAAGCTTTCTTT. The rearrangement joins TRBV7-9 to TRBJ1-1; no clear D. The CDR3 is made up of 11 amino acids. Per the germline V gene, CDR1 is SEHNR and CDR2 is FQNEAQ (reference sequence). V was pared by 5 bases and J by 4 bases, with 5 bases between.

V gene TRBV18 combines with J gene TRBJ2-1, with D possibly being TRBD1 (5 bases). The CDR3 contains 15 residues. From germline, CDR1 is KGHSH and CDR2 LQKENI. Trimming stripped 4 bases from V and 0 bases from J, with 10 bases between. The CDR3 protein is CASSQQASSYNEQFF. In nucleotides, the CDR3 is TGTGCCAGCTCACAACAGGCCAGCTCCTACAATGAGCAGTTCTTC. The entire variable domain, with the rest obtained from reference TRBV18 and TRBJ2-1, is as follows: NAGVMQNPRHLVRRRGQEARLRCSPMKGHSHVYWYRQLPEEGLKFMVYLQKENIIDESGMPKERFSAEFPKEGPSILRIQQVVRGDSAAYFCASSQQASSYNEQFFGPGTRLTVL.

The chain carries TRBV28 and TRBJ1-3; the D is unclear. Germline CDR1 reads MDHEN; CDR2 reads SYDVKM. This CDR3 spans 13 amino acids. The CDR3 reads CASGAHSGNTIYF. As DNA, the CDR3 is TGTGCATCTGGAGCCCACTCTGGAAACACCATATATTTT.

The CDR3 region is CASTLAGGPINEQFF. CDR3 sequence (DNA): TGTGCCAGTACCCTAGCGGGAGGACCAATCAATGAGCAGTTCTTC. The rearrangement uses TRBV19 and TRBJ2-1; TRBD2 aligns across 11 bases. The CDR3 length is 15 residues. Germline lookup yields CDR1 LNHDA and CDR2 SQIVND (reference sequence). V dropped 7 bases and J dropped 6; count of bases not matched to a gene: 8.

V and J are TRBV28 and TRBJ2-7; 8 positions agree with TRBD1. With 3 bases clipped from V and 3 bases from J, the junction kept 7 bases outside the gene matches. This CDR3 comprises 15 residues. Germline assignment: CDR1 MDHEN and CDR2 SYDVKM. DNA of the CDR3: TGTGCCAGCAGTTTGTCCTCGGACAGGGTCTACGAGCAGTACTTC. It encodes CASSLSSDRVYEQYF.

The chain carries TRBV19 and TRBJ2-1; D unresolved. Germline V gene lookup returns CDR1 LNHDA and CDR2 SQIVND (reference sequence). The CDR3 loop spans 14 amino acids. Trimming cost V 5 bases and J 2 bases, with 10 bases left between them. CDR3 protein: CASSAAAPYNEQFF. In DNA, the CDR3 is TGTGCCAGTAGTGCGGCCGCTCCCTACAATGAGCAGTTCTTC.

CDR3: CASSQGLADPYNEQFF. CDR3 DNA: TGCGCCAGCAGCCAAGGCCTAGCGGACCCCTACAATGAGCAGTTCTTC. The chain combines TRBV4-1 with TRBJ2-1, with TRBD2 identical over 7 bases. Trimming took 1 base from V and 2 from J; bases not matched to a gene: 5. The CDR3 covers 16 residues. The germline CDR1 and CDR2 sequences are MGHRA and YSYEKL.

The V and J genes are TRBV6-6 and TRBJ1-2; unclear D gene. This CDR3 contains 13 residues. Germline CDR1 MNHNY, CDR2 SVGAGI (reference sequence). The germline V and J ends were trimmed by 4 bases and 4 bases, with 10 bases remaining between them. The chain's CDR3 is CASSSLSSYGYTF. The CDR3 DNA follows: TGTGCCAGCAGTTCGCTAAGCTCCTATGGCTACACCTTC.

V usage is TRBV10-1 and J usage is TRBJ1-1, with no clear D. The CDR3 has 13 amino acids. Trimming took 10 bases from V and 1 from J, leaving 13 bases between them. Looked up from germline, CDR1 is WNHNN and CDR2 is SYGVQD (reference sequence). CDR3 nucleotide sequence: TGCGCCACTTCTGGAGGGCCGAACACTGAAGCTTTCTTT. Its translation: CATSGGPNTEAFF.

The chain recombines TRBV28 with TRBJ1-5; tentative D call: TRBD1 (6 bases). This CDR3 is 15 amino acids long. Germline CDR1 MDHEN, CDR2 SYDVKM. The V gene lost 2 bases and the J gene lost 2 bases, with 10 bases spanning the gap. The CDR3 loop reads CASSLVQGGNQPQHF. The CDR3 DNA reads as TGTGCCAGCAGTTTAGTACAGGGCGGCAATCAGCCCCAGCATTTT.

The chain is built from TRBV6-4 and TRBJ2-1; D may be TRBD2 (6 bases). CDR1 is MRHNA and CDR2 is SNTAGT in the germline V gene. The CDR3 length is 14 residues. The ends were cut back, 8 bases at V and 3 bases at J, with 14 bases in the middle. The CDR3: CASSLWGGYNEQFF. Written as DNA, the CDR3 is TGTGCCAGCTCCCTTTGGGGAGGCTACAATGAGCAGTTCTTC.

The J gene is TRBJ1-5, the V gene TRBV30, with TRBD1 matching over 7 bases. The CDR3 consists of 14 residues. V was pared by 3 bases and J by 4 bases, with 6 bases of the junction left unmatched. Germline V gene lookup returns CDR1 GTSNPN and CDR2 SVGIG (reference sequence). CDR3 DNA sequence: TGTGCCTGGAGCGAGGGACAGTTTAATCAGCCCCAGCATTTT. Translating it yields CAWSEGQFNQPQHF.

The chain recombines TRBV5-1 with TRBJ2-7; D is perhaps TRBD1 (7 bases). Germline V CDR1 and CDR2: SGHRS, YFSETQ. The CDR3 has 13 amino acids. The V and J ends lost 1 base and 4 bases respectively, with 9 bases between them. Here the CDR3 reads CASSLQGGYEQYF. In DNA form, the CDR3 reads TGCGCCAGCAGCTTGCAGGGGGGTTACGAGCAGTACTTC. Full variable domain (remainder filled in from reference TRBV5-1 and TRBJ2-7): KAGVTQTPRYLIKTRGQQVTLSCSPISGHRSVSWYQQTPGQGLQFLFEYFSETQRNKGNFPGRFSGRQFSNSRSEMNVSTLELGDSALYLCASSLQGGYEQYFGPGTRLTVT.

The genes are TRBV10-3 and TRBJ2-5, with 9 bases lining up with TRBD1. Trimming cost V 6 bases and J 2 bases; bases outside gene matches: 16. The CDR3 is made up of 18 amino acids. Germline CDR1 and CDR2: ENHRY and SYGVKD. CDR3 loop: CAISNARPGTGSQETQYF. CDR3 DNA: TGTGCCATCAGCAATGCCCGCCCCGGGACAGGGTCGCAAGAGACCCAGTACTTC.

This rearrangement joins TRBV7-9 to TRBJ2-2, with 8 bases identical to TRBD2. CDR3 size: 16 residues. Germline values: CDR1 SEHNR, CDR2 FQNEAQ (reference sequence). V gave up 5 bases and J gave up 2 bases; unmatched junction bases: 7. The CDR3 nucleotides read TGTGCCAGCAGCCCCCCCGGGACTAGAAACACCGGGGAGCTGTTTTTT. Amino acids: CASSPPGTRNTGELFF. The whole variable domain, remainder taken from reference TRBV7-9 and TRBJ2-2, is DTGVSQNPRHKITKRGQNVTFRCDPISEHNRLYWYRQTLGQGPEFLTYFQNEAQLEKSRLLSDRFSAERPKGSFSTLEIQRTEQGDSAMYLCASSPPGTRNTGELFFGEGSRLTVL.

The chain joins TRBV19 to TRBJ1-2; TRBD1 might be the D (5 bases). V gave up 6 bases and J gave up 3 bases, with 11 bases separating them. Germline-derived CDR1 and CDR2 are LNHDA and SQIVND (reference sequence). There are 13 residues in the CDR3. The CDR3 protein is CASRATGDYGYTF. The CDR3 region has the DNA TGTGCCAGTAGGGCTACAGGAGACTATGGCTACACCTTC.

The V gene is TRBV4-1, the J gene TRBJ2-1; D gene uncertain. Looked up from germline, CDR1 is MGHRA and CDR2 is YSYEKL. The CDR3 covers 12 residues. V lost 0 bases to trimming and J lost 10 bases, with 7 bases between them. The CDR3 bases are TGCGCCAGCAGCCAAGATGACTTAGAGCAGTTCTTC. Protein product: CASSQDDLEQFF.

This rearrangement joins TRBV13 to TRBJ2-1, with a possible D match to TRBD1 (5 bases). The CDR3 loop spans 15 amino acids. Trimming took 3 bases from V and 0 from J, leaving 9 bases between them. Germline V gene data show CDR1 as PRHDT and CDR2 as FYEKMQ (reference sequence). CDR3 sequence: CASSFKGYSYNEQFF. CDR3 nucleotide sequence: TGTGCCAGCAGCTTTAAGGGGTACTCCTACAATGAGCAGTTCTTC.

This clone appeared a single time. The chain uses TRBV30 and TRBJ1-3, with D unclear. The CDR3 consists of 13 residues. The V end was cut by 2 bases, the J end by 4 bases, with 9 bases between. The germline V gene encodes CDR1 GTSNPN and CDR2 SVGIG (reference sequence). CDR3 DNA: TGTGCCTGGAGTCCCCAGGCCGGAAACACCATATATTTT. This gives the protein CAWSPQAGNTIYF.

A remark on this clone: No conserved phenylalanine or tryptophan ends this CDR3, so it is likely a read error. It is unclear where the CDR3 begins or ends on the DNA, so no DNA is shown, and the CDR3 is as TCRdb lists it. The J gene is TRBJ1-1, the V gene TRBV6-1; whether TRBD1, the table's D call, matches the DNA was not checked. From its first to its last residue, the CDR3 has 12 amino acids. From germline, CDR1 is MNHNS and CDR2 SASEGT. The CDR3 loop is CASSEISLGPLS.

The chain is built from TRBV9 and TRBJ2-7; 9 bases match TRBD2. J gave up 3 bases and V 4 bases, and 11 bases lay outside the gene matches. The V gene's germline CDR1 is SGDLS and CDR2 YYNGEE. This CDR3 contains 16 residues. CDR3 nucleotide sequence: TGTGCCAGCAGCCCCCGGATAGCGGGAGCCCGCTACGAGCAGTACTTC. Amino acid sequence: CASSPRIAGARYEQYF.

The chain recombines TRBV5-6 with TRBJ1-1; the match to TRBD1 covers 9 bases. The CDR3 is made up of 14 amino acids. V lost 1 base to trimming and J lost 6 bases; unmatched junction nucleotides: 4. Per germline, CDR1 SGHDT and CDR2 YYEEEE. The DNA of the CDR3 is TGTGCCAGCAGCTTGATGGGACAGGGCGCTGAAGCTTTCTTT. Translated: CASSLMGQGAEAFF.

The chain carries TRBV5-6 and TRBJ2-1, with D possibly TRBD1 on 6 matching bases. This CDR3 contains 16 residues. Germline V gene lookup returns CDR1 SGHDT and CDR2 YYEEEE. The V gene lost 4 bases and the J gene lost 0 bases, with 14 bases spanning the gap. CDR3 in amino acids: CASSPQGTYSYNEQFF. In DNA form, the CDR3 reads TGTGCCAGCAGCCCGCAGGGGACCTACTCCTACAATGAGCAGTTCTTC. Variable domain in full (rest from reference TRBV5-6 and TRBJ2-1): DAGVTQSPTHLIKTRGQQVTLRCSPKSGHDTVSWYQQALGQGPQFIFQYYEEEERQRGNFPDRFSGHQFPNYSSELNVNALLLGDSALYLCASSPQGTYSYNEQFFGPGTRLTVL.

The chain combines TRBV6-5 with TRBJ1-4, with D hard to call. This CDR3 has 15 amino acids. V was shortened by 0 bases and J by 13 bases, with 18 bases between the two germline ends. CDR1 and CDR2 from the germline V gene are MNHEY and SVGAGI. CDR3 sequence (DNA): TGTGCCAGCAGTTACTCGGCCTCCCAGAATCCGCCACTGTTTTTT. Amino acid sequence: CASSYSASQNPPLFF.

The V gene is TRBV2, the J gene TRBJ1-1; TRBD1 matches at 7 bases. After removal of 6 bases from V and 3 bases from J, the junction contained 4 bases not matched to a gene. Germline-derived CDR1 and CDR2 are SNHLY and FYNNEI. The CDR3 has 13 amino acids. The CDR3 spells CASSMGQHTEAFF. CDR3 nucleotides: TGTGCCAGCAGCATGGGACAGCACACTGAAGCTTTCTTT.

The chain recombines TRBV10-2 with TRBJ2-2, with 9 bases aligning to TRBD2. The CDR3 loop spans 16 amino acids. Germline V gene sequence: CDR1 WSHSY, CDR2 SAAADI. The J segment lost 6 bases and the V segment lost 5 bases, leaving 10 bases of the junction unmatched. The CDR3 reads CASSPIAGVGAGELFF. The CDR3 region has the DNA TGCGCCAGCAGTCCTATAGCGGGAGTAGGGGCCGGGGAGCTGTTTTTT.

This sequence joins TRBV6-5 and TRBJ2-7, with D perhaps TRBD2 (6 bases). This CDR3 is 15 amino acids long. CDR1 and CDR2 (germline): MNHEY, SVGAGI. Between the trimmed V and J ends, which lost 0 bases and 5 bases, there was a span of 14 bases. The CDR3 region is CASSYSPRDLDEQYF. The CDR3 coding sequence is TGTGCCAGCAGTTACTCTCCCAGGGACTTGGACGAGCAGTACTTC.

The chain couples TRBV9 to TRBJ1-3; D is unclear. V was clipped by 3 bases and J by 2 bases, with 12 bases between them. CDR3 length equals 15 residues. Germline V gene lookup returns CDR1 SGDLS and CDR2 YYNGEE. The DNA for the CDR3 is TGTGCCAGCAGCGCCACCCCTGAGGCTGGAAACACCATATATTTT. Protein: CASSATPEAGNTIYF.

The V and J genes are TRBV11-3 and TRBJ2-1; D not resolved. This CDR3 is built from 15 residues. Trimming took 5 bases from V and 0 from J, leaving 11 bases between them. Germline CDR1 SGHNT, CDR2 YENEEA. The CDR3 sequence: CASSPTLSSYNEQFF. CDR3 in DNA: TGTGCCAGCAGCCCGACTCTGAGCTCCTACAATGAGCAGTTCTTC.